One T cell receptor (beta chain) is described in this entry. The data belong to a study of shared clonotypes between healthy human individuals. In the CD4+ fraction, cells were divided into CD45RA+ naive and CD45RA-negative memory subsets. CDR1 and CDR2 from the germline V gene are MNHEY and SVGAGI. The junction had 4 bases not matched to a gene; V was cut back by 10 bases and J by 4 bases. The CDR3 length is 13 residues. The sorted-subset replicate PCRs were given 200 ng DNA, which is about 30,000 T cell genomes. Sequenced by immunoSEQ multiplex PCR; TCRdb stores in-frame clones only, minus some. The sample has fewer than 1.8 million clones, approximately 98.5% seen once.

Material for sequencing was naive CD4+ T cells sorted from blood. Subset described: CD45RA+ positively selected. This chain joins TRBV6-5 and TRBJ2-1; 10 bases align to TRBD1. The source of this sequence is a man under 40 in good health. CDR3 sequence (DNA): TGTGCCACCATGGGACAGGGGTACAATGAGCAGTTCTTC. As protein: CATMGQGYNEQFF.